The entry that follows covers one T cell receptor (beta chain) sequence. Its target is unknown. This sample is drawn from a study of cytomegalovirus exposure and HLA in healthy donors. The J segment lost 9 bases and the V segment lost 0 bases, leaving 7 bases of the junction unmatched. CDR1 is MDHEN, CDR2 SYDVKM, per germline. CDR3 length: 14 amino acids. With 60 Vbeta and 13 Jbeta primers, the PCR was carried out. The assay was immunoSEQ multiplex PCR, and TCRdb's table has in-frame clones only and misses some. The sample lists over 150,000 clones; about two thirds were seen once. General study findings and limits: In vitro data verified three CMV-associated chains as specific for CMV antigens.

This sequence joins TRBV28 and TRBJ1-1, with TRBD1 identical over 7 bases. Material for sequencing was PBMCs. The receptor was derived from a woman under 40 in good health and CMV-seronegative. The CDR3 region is CASSLWGTVPQAFF. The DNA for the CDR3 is TGTGCCAGCAGTTTATGGGGGACAGTCCCGCAAGCTTTCTTT.